These 8 T cell receptor beta chains were all obtained from the same sample, sequenced in a study of OX40 agonist ivuxolimab in advanced cancers. TCRdb keeps only in-frame clones here, not all; method: immunoSEQ multiplex PCR. There are around 78,000 clones in the sample; around nine tenths occur only once, and roughly 0.22% lies in the top ten. The specimen was CD4+ or CD8+ T cells sorted from blood, collected in a trial of the OX40 agonist ivuxolimab. These receptor sequences come from an adult with an advanced solid tumor such as melanoma, head and neck, liver or kidney cancer.

The rearrangement uses TRBV19 and TRBJ2-7, with TRBD1 matching over 7 bases. CDR1 and CDR2 from the germline V gene are LNHDA and SQIVND (reference sequence). The CDR3 is 16 amino acids. With 7 bases clipped from V and 2 bases from J, the junction kept 14 bases outside the gene matches. The CDR3 here is CASTPQWTGQTYEQYF. The CDR3 DNA is TGTGCCAGTACCCCTCAATGGACGGGACAGACCTACGAGCAGTACTTC.

V is TRBV15 and J is TRBJ1-1, with 7 bases aligning to TRBD1. In germline, CDR1 is LNHNV, CDR2 YYDKDF (reference sequence). The CDR3 sequence is 14 residues long. V shed 3 bases and J 5 bases; nucleotides not matched to a gene: 6. CDR3 coding DNA: TGTGCCACCAGCAGCTACAGGGGTCGGACTGAAGCTTTCTTT. The encoded protein is CATSSYRGRTEAFF.

The chain has TRBV28 and TRBJ2-7; 11 bases fit TRBD1. Germline trimming cut 6 bases from V and 1 base from J; bases unmatched to any gene: 5. The germline V gene has CDR1 MDHEN and CDR2 SYDVKM. The CDR3 length is 15 residues. Written as DNA, the CDR3 is TGTGCCAGCAGAGGACAGGGGGCCCGGTCCTACGAGCAGTACTTC. It translates to CASRGQGARSYEQYF.

This clone was detected only once. This chain links TRBV25-1 with TRBJ1-3; a possible D gene is TRBD1 (5 bases). This CDR3 has 14 amino acids. V shed 3 bases and J shed 4 bases, with 10 bases lying between them. Looked up from germline, CDR1 is MGHDK and CDR2 is SYGVNS. CDR3 DNA sequence: TGTGCCAGCAGTGACTCAGGGCGGGGAAACACCATATATTTT. Its translation: CASSDSGRGNTIYF. Looking up the rest from reference TRBV25-1 and TRBJ1-3 gives the full variable domain: EADIYQTPRYLVIGTGKKITLECSQTMGHDKMYWYQQDPGMELHLIHYSYGVNSTEKGDLSSESTVSRIRTEHFPLTLESARPSHTSQYLCASSDSGRGNTIYFGEGSWLTVV.

This chain connects TRBV19 to TRBJ1-3; D remains ambiguous. There are 14 residues in the CDR3. Per the germline V gene, CDR1 is LNHDA and CDR2 is SQIVND (reference sequence). V shed 4 bases and J shed 0 bases, with 7 bases lying between them. DNA of the CDR3: TGTGCCAGTAGTAGAACGGGCTCTGGAAACACCATATATTTT. Its translation is CASSRTGSGNTIYF.

The chain recombines TRBV7-2 with TRBJ1-4, with D unclear. Trimming took off 8 bases at V and 0 bases at J, with 7 bases between the two ends. Germline V gene sequence: CDR1 SGHTA, CDR2 FQGNSA. The CDR3 is 13 residues long. This chain's CDR3 is CASSFATNEKLFF. CDR3 nucleotides: TGTGCCAGCTCATTTGCAACTAATGAAAAACTGTTTTTT.

V and J are TRBV20-1 and TRBJ2-7, with D uncertain. CDR3 length: 10 residues. V was shortened by 3 bases and J by 6 bases, with 6 bases between the two germline ends. Germline values: CDR1 DFQATT, CDR2 SNEGSKA (reference sequence). The CDR3 spells CSASRGEQYF. CDR3 bases: TGCAGTGCTAGCCGAGGCGAGCAGTACTTC.

The chain links TRBV25-1 to TRBJ2-2; 8 bases are a match to TRBD1. The CDR3 has 15 residues. CDR1 and CDR2 (germline): MGHDK, SYGVNS. The trim removed 6 bases at V and 3 bases at J, leaving 6 bases unmatched. The chain's CDR3 is CASRIDRGYTGELFF. The CDR3 nucleotides read TGTGCCAGCAGGATTGACAGGGGATACACCGGGGAGCTGTTTTTT.